A single sample gave rise to the 12 T cell receptor beta chains below, sequenced in a study of long-term antiretroviral therapy in people with HIV. At the survey level, the v3.0 immunoSEQ assay was run. Repertoires were generated with immunoSEQ multiplex PCR, while TCRdb's copy carries only in-frame clones and drops some. The data contain under 45,000 clones, 80% of them seen just once; the ten biggest clones take up roughly 6%. The sample was unsorted PBMCs, taken 3.4 years after starting antiretroviral therapy. These receptors were taken from a man in his thirties or forties with HIV.

This chain connects TRBV19 to TRBJ1-1; no clear D. The CDR3 is made up of 11 amino acids. Deletions cut 6 bases from V and 11 bases from J, with 13 bases between. Germline V gene lookup returns CDR1 LNHDA and CDR2 SQIVND (reference sequence). The CDR3 region has the DNA TGTGCCAGTAGATACATAGAGGCTGCTTTCTTT. Amino acid sequence: CASRYIEAAFF.

The chain carries TRBV19 and TRBJ1-5; D perhaps matches TRBD1 (5 bases). The CDR3 runs 16 residues. Germline CDR1 LNHDA, CDR2 SQIVND (reference sequence). V was pared by 4 bases and J by 2 bases, with 15 bases between. The CDR3 DNA sequence: TGTGCCAGTAGTACGCGGTCTGGGGCGGGCAATCAGCCCCAGCATTTT. Its protein is CASSTRSGAGNQPQHF.

The CDR3 DNA follows: TGTGCCAGCAGGGGGGGCGTCCGGATCAACAATGAGCAGTTCTTC. As protein: CASRGGVRINNEQFF. V is TRBV7-8 and J is TRBJ2-1; D could derive from TRBD1 or TRBD2 (6 bases each). The CDR3 is 15 amino acids. V shed 6 bases and J shed 5 bases, with 17 bases lying between them. Germline V gene sequence: CDR1 SGHVS, CDR2 FQNEAQ.

This clone was observed a single time. The rearrangement uses TRBV28 and TRBJ1-5; tentative D call: TRBD1 (5 bases). Germline lookup yields CDR1 MDHEN and CDR2 SYDVKM. The CDR3 runs to 14 residues. The ends were cut back, 5 bases at V and 7 bases at J, with 15 bases in the middle. CDR3 sequence reads: CASSPPGEGQPQHF. DNA for the CDR3: TGTGCCAGCAGTCCCCCCGGAGAGGGGCAGCCCCAGCATTTT. Full variable domain (missing parts from reference TRBV28 and TRBJ1-5): DVKVTQSSRYLVKRTGEKVFLECVQDMDHENMFWYRQDPGLGLRLIYFSYDVKMKEKGDIPEGYSVSREKKERFSLILESASTNQTSMYLCASSPPGEGQPQHFGDGTRLSIL.

The chain links TRBV28 to TRBJ1-1; D unresolved. The CDR3 loop spans 14 amino acids. Germline V CDR1 and CDR2: MDHEN, SYDVKM. Trimming took 5 bases from V and 0 from J, leaving 10 bases between them. CDR3 bases: TGTGCCAGCAGTCTCCGGGCCATGAACACTGAAGCTTTCTTT. It yields the protein CASSLRAMNTEAFF.

The chain links TRBV28 to TRBJ2-5; maybe TRBD2 (5 bases). Germline lookup yields CDR1 MDHEN and CDR2 SYDVKM. V lost 3 bases and J lost 2, with 10 bases in between. The CDR3 has 14 residues. The CDR3 coding sequence is TGTGCCAGCAGTTTCCTGAGGGCGCAAGAGACCCAGTACTTC. It translates to CASSFLRAQETQYF.

V and J are TRBV6-4 and TRBJ2-1; the match to TRBD2 covers 8 bases. In germline, CDR1 is MRHNA, CDR2 SNTAGT. V shed 0 bases and J 9 bases; nucleotides not matched to a gene: 7. The CDR3 is made up of 15 amino acids. CDR3 DNA: TGTGCCAGCAGTGACTCAAGGACTAGCTCGGCTGAGCAGTTCTTC. Its translation is CASSDSRTSSAEQFF.

This sequence joins TRBV25-1 and TRBJ2-7; 9 bases fit TRBD1. Germline CDR1 reads MGHDK; CDR2 reads SYGVNS. The V and J ends lost 6 bases and 3 bases, in that order; junction bases with no gene match: 6. The CDR3 is 14 amino acids. CDR3 protein: CASSEDRGVYEQYF. The CDR3 nucleotides read TGTGCCAGCAGCGAGGACAGGGGAGTCTACGAGCAGTACTTC.

The rearrangement joins TRBV11-2 to TRBJ2-5; D ambiguous. CDR1 SGHAT and CDR2 FQNNGV come from the germline V gene. CDR3 length equals 11 residues. The ends were cut back, 5 bases at V and 5 bases at J, with 6 bases in the middle. CDR3: CASSPSETQYF. The CDR3 nucleotides are TGTGCCAGCAGCCCATCGGAGACCCAGTACTTC. Looking up the rest from reference TRBV11-2 and TRBJ2-5 gives the full variable domain: EAGVAQSPRYKIIEKRQSVAFWCNPISGHATLYWYQQILGQGPKLLIQFQNNGVVDDSQLPKDRFSAERLKGVDSTLKIQPAKLEDSAVYLCASSPSETQYFGPGTRLLVL.

The rearrangement joins TRBV7-2 to TRBJ2-7; the match to TRBD2 covers 8 bases. The CDR3 is made up of 16 amino acids. V was clipped by 1 base and J by 5 bases; unmatched bases: 10. CDR1 is SGHTA and CDR2 is FQGNSA in the germline V gene. In DNA form, the CDR3 reads TGTGCCAGCAGCTTAGTGGGGGGGACTAGTATCCACGAGCAGTACTTC. Amino acids: CASSLVGGTSIHEQYF.

The genes are TRBV30 and TRBJ1-3; no clear D. V lost 2 bases to trimming and J lost 1 base, with 0 bases between them. Germline V gene lookup returns CDR1 GTSNPN and CDR2 SVGIG (reference sequence). The CDR3 contains 11 residues. The CDR3 region has the DNA TGTGCCTGGAGTTCTGGAAACACCATATATTTT. This sequence encodes CAWSSGNTIYF.

V is TRBV28 and J is TRBJ1-5; 8 bases fit TRBD1. Germline V gives CDR1 MDHEN, CDR2 SYDVKM. The V gene end was trimmed by 6 bases and the J gene end by 7 bases; junction bases not matched to a gene: 8. The CDR3 runs to 14 residues. CDR3 DNA: TGTGCCAGCAGCCCCGGACAGGGAGACCAGCCCCAGCATTTT. It translates to CASSPGQGDQPQHF.